This is a list of T cell receptor beta chains from one sample in a study of CD8 T cells in ankylosing spondylitis. TCRdb ran MiXCR on the 5' RACE reads and lists one entry per CDR3 protein. The table lists a few hundred thousand distinct CDR3 sequences, about 10% of them singletons, with 6% to 8.5% in the top ten. The sample comprised blood, either unsorted or a sorted T cell fraction (not recorded which). Every receptor here comes from a male donor with ankylosing spondylitis or in good health (not recorded which). Each CDR3 is given with its conserved first and last residue. Each record gives: clone size, V gene, J gene, D gene, CDR3 DNA, CDR3 protein. D genes are given only for firm matches. The size entry is marked missing in some rows and otherwise reads once, few, many or a size class.

clone_size: few
v_call: TRBV5-5
j_call: TRBJ2-1
d_call: NA
cdr3_nt: TGTGCCAGCAGGTCGGGGGAGAGCTCCTACAATGAGCAGTTCTTC
cdr3_aa: CASRSGESSYNEQFF

clone_size: many
v_call: TRBV20-1
j_call: TRBJ2-1
d_call: NA
cdr3_nt: TGCAGTGCTAGAGATTCCCGTTGGTATCACAATGAGCAGTTCTTC
cdr3_aa: CSARDSRWYHNEQFF

clone_size: NA
v_call: TRBV20-1
j_call: TRBJ1-5
d_call: NA
cdr3_nt: TGCAGTGCTTCGCAGGACATATTCGGCCTCGATAAGCCCCAGCATTTT
cdr3_aa: CSASQDIFGLDKPQHF

clone_size: many
v_call: TRBV5-1
j_call: TRBJ2-7
d_call: TRBD1
cdr3_nt: TGCGCCAGCAGCTTGGGGGACAGGGGGCACGAGCAGTACTTC
cdr3_aa: CASSLGDRGHEQYF

clone_size: many
v_call: TRBV4-1
j_call: TRBJ2-7
d_call: NA
cdr3_nt: TGCGCCAGCAGCCAAGGCCCGGCATCTATCTACGAGCAGTACTTC
cdr3_aa: CASSQGPASIYEQYF

clone_size: many
v_call: TRBV25-1
j_call: TRBJ1-2
d_call: TRBD1
cdr3_nt: TGTGCCAGCAGTGGGACAGGGTATGGCTACACCTTC
cdr3_aa: CASSGTGYGYTF

clone_size: many
v_call: TRBV12-3/TRBV12-4
j_call: TRBJ1-1
d_call: NA
cdr3_nt: TGTGCCAGCAGACCGGGACAGAACACTGAAGCTTTCTTT
cdr3_aa: CASRPGQNTEAFF

clone_size: many
v_call: TRBV5-6
j_call: TRBJ1-2
d_call: TRBD1
cdr3_nt: TGTGCCAGCAGCTATACAGGGGGCTCAAACTATGGCTACACCTTC
cdr3_aa: CASSYTGGSNYGYTF

clone_size: NA
v_call: TRBV11-3
j_call: TRBJ2-1
d_call: TRBD1
cdr3_nt: TGTGCCAGCAGCCCTATGGGGACAGGGTTCAATGAGCAGTTCTTC
cdr3_aa: CASSPMGTGFNEQFF

clone_size: many
v_call: TRBV20-1
j_call: TRBJ1-5
d_call: NA
cdr3_nt: TGCAGTGCTAGAGCTCAAGGGACCAATCAGCCCCAGCATTTT
cdr3_aa: CSARAQGTNQPQHF

clone_size: few
v_call: TRBV14
j_call: TRBJ2-7
d_call: NA
cdr3_nt: TGTGCCAGCAGCCCCGGTCAGGGGTACTACGAGCAGTACTTC
cdr3_aa: CASSPGQGYYEQYF

clone_size: NA
v_call: TRBV7-9
j_call: TRBJ2-5
d_call: TRBD1
cdr3_nt: TGTGCCAGCAGGGAGGGACAGGGCCTGGAGACCCAGTACTTC
cdr3_aa: CASREGQGLETQYF

clone_size: many
v_call: TRBV29-1
j_call: TRBJ1-1
d_call: NA
cdr3_nt: TGCACTGGTGGGGGAGTGAATGAAGCTTTCTTT
cdr3_aa: CTGGGVNEAFF

clone_size: few
v_call: TRBV5-1
j_call: TRBJ2-7
d_call: NA
cdr3_nt: TGCGCCAGCAGCTTGGTGGGACTGACATACGAGCAGTACTTC
cdr3_aa: CASSLVGLTYEQYF

clone_size: few
v_call: TRBV7-2
j_call: TRBJ2-1
d_call: NA
cdr3_nt: TGTGCCAGCAGCTTACCCGCCTACAATGAGCAGTTCTTC
cdr3_aa: CASSLPAYNEQFF

clone_size: few
v_call: TRBV7-6
j_call: TRBJ2-3
d_call: TRBD2
cdr3_nt: TGTGCCAGCAGCTTAGTGTGGGCTAGCGGGGGAGGAGAAGATACGCAGTATTTT
cdr3_aa: CASSLVWASGGGEDTQYF

clone_size: NA
v_call: TRBV19
j_call: TRBJ2-5
d_call: NA
cdr3_nt: TGTGCCAGTAGTATGCGATTACAAGAGACCCAGTACTTC
cdr3_aa: CASSMRLQETQYF

clone_size: many
v_call: TRBV12-3/TRBV12-4
j_call: TRBJ1-1
d_call: NA
cdr3_nt: TGTGCCAGCAGCCCCAGCCCCTCGAACACTGAAGCTTTCTTT
cdr3_aa: CASSPSPSNTEAFF

clone_size: many
v_call: TRBV27
j_call: TRBJ2-1
d_call: NA
cdr3_nt: TGTGCCAGCAGTTTGGGGTCGTTTCCCTACAATGAGCAGTTCTTC
cdr3_aa: CASSLGSFPYNEQFF

clone_size: NA
v_call: TRBV15
j_call: TRBJ2-1
d_call: TRBD2
cdr3_nt: TGTGCCACCAGCAGAGATGGACTAGCGGGCTACAATGAGCAGTTCTTC
cdr3_aa: CATSRDGLAGYNEQFF

clone_size: many
v_call: TRBV10-3
j_call: TRBJ1-1
d_call: TRBD1
cdr3_nt: TGTGCCATCAGTGAAGGACAGGGAACTGAAGCTTTCTTT
cdr3_aa: CAISEGQGTEAFF

clone_size: many
v_call: TRBV7-6
j_call: TRBJ2-3
d_call: TRBD1
cdr3_nt: TGTGCCAGCAGCCCCCACGACAGGGGCACAGATACGCAGTATTTT
cdr3_aa: CASSPHDRGTDTQYF

clone_size: many
v_call: TRBV5-1
j_call: TRBJ1-1
d_call: TRBD1
cdr3_nt: TGCGCCAGCAGCCCAACGGGATGGGGACAGGGGACTGAAGCTTTCTTT
cdr3_aa: CASSPTGWGQGTEAFF

clone_size: few
v_call: TRBV12-3/TRBV12-4
j_call: TRBJ2-5
d_call: NA
cdr3_nt: TGTGCCAGCAGACTCGGGGGAGGAGAGACCCAGTACTTC
cdr3_aa: CASRLGGGETQYF

clone_size: many
v_call: TRBV5-1
j_call: TRBJ2-3
d_call: NA
cdr3_nt: TGCGCCAGCAGCTTGGAGTCGGATACGCAGTATTTT
cdr3_aa: CASSLESDTQYF

clone_size: NA
v_call: TRBV18
j_call: TRBJ2-7
d_call: NA
cdr3_nt: TGTGCCAGCTCACCAAGCCCAACAGAGTCCTACGAGCAGTACTTC
cdr3_aa: CASSPSPTESYEQYF

clone_size: few
v_call: TRBV11-2
j_call: TRBJ2-1
d_call: NA
cdr3_nt: TGTGCCAGCAGGTCAATGCGGGGGCAGTTCTTATCTCGCAATGAGCAGTTCTTC
cdr3_aa: CASRSMRGQFLSRNEQFF

clone_size: many
v_call: TRBV5-1
j_call: TRBJ2-1
d_call: TRBD2
cdr3_nt: TGCGCCAGCAGCTTGGAAGGTGCGGGGGGTGTGCAGTTCTTC
cdr3_aa: CASSLEGAGGVQFF

clone_size: few
v_call: TRBV2
j_call: TRBJ2-7
d_call: NA
cdr3_nt: TGTGCCAGCAGTGAGGTTCCTGGAAACGAGCAGTACTTC
cdr3_aa: CASSEVPGNEQYF

clone_size: many
v_call: TRBV9
j_call: TRBJ2-2
d_call: NA
cdr3_nt: TGTGCCAGCAGCCCCGTCAGCACCGGGGAGCTGTTTTTT
cdr3_aa: CASSPVSTGELFF

clone_size: few
v_call: TRBV28
j_call: TRBJ2-7
d_call: NA
cdr3_nt: TGTGCCAGCACACTCGGCGTCGGATTCTACGAGCAGTACTTC
cdr3_aa: CASTLGVGFYEQYF

clone_size: many
v_call: TRBV10-3
j_call: TRBJ1-2
d_call: NA
cdr3_nt: TGTGCCATCAGTGACCCCTTTGGAGCCAACTATGGCTACACCTTC
cdr3_aa: CAISDPFGANYGYTF

clone_size: many
v_call: TRBV2
j_call: TRBJ2-7
d_call: NA
cdr3_nt: TGTGCCAGCTATGGAAGCAGCTACGAGCAGTACTTC
cdr3_aa: CASYGSSYEQYF

clone_size: many
v_call: TRBV7-2
j_call: TRBJ2-5
d_call: TRBD2
cdr3_nt: TGTGCCAGCAGCTTTAGCGGGGGAGCCCCGGCCCAGTACTTC
cdr3_aa: CASSFSGGAPAQYF

clone_size: few
v_call: TRBV7-2
j_call: TRBJ2-3
d_call: NA
cdr3_nt: TGTGCCAGCAGCTTAGTATCGGGCACAGATACGCAGTATTTT
cdr3_aa: CASSLVSGTDTQYF

clone_size: many
v_call: TRBV20-1
j_call: TRBJ2-3
d_call: TRBD2
cdr3_nt: TGCAGTGCTACGATGCGACTAGCGGGAGGGCGTGCTGATACGCAGTATTTT
cdr3_aa: CSATMRLAGGRADTQYF

clone_size: NA
v_call: TRBV15
j_call: TRBJ2-7
d_call: NA
cdr3_nt: TGTGCCACCCCAGCAATCAGGAGATCTACCTACGAGCAGTACTTC
cdr3_aa: CATPAIRRSTYEQYF

clone_size: few
v_call: TRBV11-2
j_call: TRBJ1-1
d_call: NA
cdr3_nt: TGTGCCAGCAGCTTTTTGGACAAGAACACTGAAGCTTTCTTT
cdr3_aa: CASSFLDKNTEAFF

clone_size: NA
v_call: TRBV7-9
j_call: TRBJ1-5
d_call: NA
cdr3_nt: TGTGCCAGCAGCTTCAGAGGGATGGATCAGCCCCAGCATTTT
cdr3_aa: CASSFRGMDQPQHF

clone_size: NA
v_call: TRBV27
j_call: TRBJ2-1
d_call: NA
cdr3_nt: TGTGCCAGCTTTATTATAGTGGGGTCCTACAATGAGCAGTTCTTC
cdr3_aa: CASFIIVGSYNEQFF

clone_size: few
v_call: TRBV12-3/TRBV12-4
j_call: TRBJ2-3
d_call: TRBD2
cdr3_nt: TGTGCCAGCAGTTTATCGTGGGGGACTAGCGGAGACGAAGATACGCAGTATTTT
cdr3_aa: CASSLSWGTSGDEDTQYF

clone_size: few
v_call: TRBV7-9
j_call: TRBJ2-7
d_call: NA
cdr3_nt: TGTGCCAGCAGCTTACAGCGGGCGGGATCCTACGAGCAGTACTTC
cdr3_aa: CASSLQRAGSYEQYF

clone_size: NA
v_call: TRBV11-3
j_call: TRBJ2-7
d_call: TRBD1
cdr3_nt: TGTGCCAGCAGCAGACAGGGTCTCAACGAGCAGTACTTC
cdr3_aa: CASSRQGLNEQYF

clone_size: few
v_call: TRBV7-2
j_call: TRBJ2-3
d_call: TRBD1
cdr3_nt: TGTGCCAGCAGCTTAACCTCCGGGGGACAGGGTGCAGATACGCAGTATTTT
cdr3_aa: CASSLTSGGQGADTQYF

clone_size: few
v_call: TRBV3-1
j_call: TRBJ1-5
d_call: NA
cdr3_nt: TGTGCCAGCAGCCAAGATAGGGGCGGGGAACAGCCCCAGCATTTT
cdr3_aa: CASSQDRGGEQPQHF

clone_size: many
v_call: TRBV5-1
j_call: TRBJ2-2
d_call: TRBD1
cdr3_nt: TGCGCCAGCAGGACAGGGGGCGCCCCCACCGGGGAGCTGTTTTTT
cdr3_aa: CASRTGGAPTGELFF

clone_size: many
v_call: TRBV5-1
j_call: TRBJ2-3
d_call: TRBD2
cdr3_nt: TGCGCCAGCAGCTCGGGACTAGCGGGAACCTCTAGCACAGATACGCAGTATTTT
cdr3_aa: CASSSGLAGTSSTDTQYF

clone_size: many
v_call: TRBV5-1
j_call: TRBJ2-7
d_call: TRBD2
cdr3_nt: TGCGCCAGCAGCGTGCGAGGACTAGATACCCCGTCGTCGAGGTCCTACGAGCAGTACTTC
cdr3_aa: CASSVRGLDTPSSRSYEQYF

clone_size: many
v_call: TRBV20-1
j_call: TRBJ2-2
d_call: NA
cdr3_nt: TGCAGTGCTAACAGGAACACCGGGGAGCTGTTTTTT
cdr3_aa: CSANRNTGELFF

clone_size: many
v_call: TRBV12-3/TRBV12-4
j_call: TRBJ2-7
d_call: TRBD1
cdr3_nt: TGTGCCAGCAGTTTAATCCTCAGTGGGACAGGGGGCCACGAGCAGTACTTC
cdr3_aa: CASSLILSGTGGHEQYF

clone_size: many
v_call: TRBV5-1
j_call: TRBJ2-7
d_call: NA
cdr3_nt: TGCGCCAGCAGCTTGGAGGTGGACGAGCAGTACTTC
cdr3_aa: CASSLEVDEQYF

clone_size: few
v_call: TRBV7-9
j_call: TRBJ2-7
d_call: TRBD1
cdr3_nt: TGTGCCAGCAGCCCCGGGACAGCGTTTGGTCAGTACTTC
cdr3_aa: CASSPGTAFGQYF

clone_size: NA
v_call: TRBV11-3
j_call: TRBJ2-5
d_call: TRBD1
cdr3_nt: TGTGCCAGCAGCTTTCCAGGGGGCGGGACCCAGTACTTC
cdr3_aa: CASSFPGGGTQYF

clone_size: many
v_call: TRBV10-3
j_call: TRBJ2-7
d_call: NA
cdr3_nt: TGTGCCATCCGGGCCCTCTACGAGCAGTACTTC
cdr3_aa: CAIRALYEQYF

clone_size: many
v_call: TRBV20-1
j_call: TRBJ2-7
d_call: TRBD2
cdr3_nt: TGCAGTGCCCAGACTAGCGGGAGGGGGGAGCAGTACTTC
cdr3_aa: CSAQTSGRGEQYF

clone_size: many
v_call: TRBV12-3/TRBV12-4
j_call: TRBJ2-3
d_call: NA
cdr3_nt: TGTGCCAGCAGTTTTATTCTAGCTGATACGCAGTATTTT
cdr3_aa: CASSFILADTQYF

clone_size: many
v_call: TRBV5-1
j_call: TRBJ2-2
d_call: NA
cdr3_nt: TGCGCCAGCAGCTTGCTAGGGGCCGGCACCGGGGAGCTGTTTTTT
cdr3_aa: CASSLLGAGTGELFF

clone_size: many
v_call: TRBV3-1
j_call: TRBJ2-3
d_call: NA
cdr3_nt: TGTGCCAGCAGCCAAGCCAACGCGAATACGCAGTATTTT
cdr3_aa: CASSQANANTQYF

clone_size: few
v_call: TRBV4-2
j_call: TRBJ1-6
d_call: NA
cdr3_nt: TGTGCCAGCAGCCCCAAAGGGAAGAGTTCACCCCTCCACTTT
cdr3_aa: CASSPKGKSSPLHF

clone_size: many
v_call: TRBV20-1
j_call: TRBJ2-1
d_call: TRBD2
cdr3_nt: TGCAGTGCCAAGACTAGCGGGATTTATGAGCAGTTCTTC
cdr3_aa: CSAKTSGIYEQFF